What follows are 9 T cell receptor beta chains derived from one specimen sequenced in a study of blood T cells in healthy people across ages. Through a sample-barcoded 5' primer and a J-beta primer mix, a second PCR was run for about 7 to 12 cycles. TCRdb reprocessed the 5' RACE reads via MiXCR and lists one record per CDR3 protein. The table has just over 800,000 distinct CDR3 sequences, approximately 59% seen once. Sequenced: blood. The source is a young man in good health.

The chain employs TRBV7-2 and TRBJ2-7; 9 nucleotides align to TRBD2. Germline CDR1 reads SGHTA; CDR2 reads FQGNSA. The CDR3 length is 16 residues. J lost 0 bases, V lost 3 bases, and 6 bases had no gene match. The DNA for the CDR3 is TGTGCCAGCAGCTTCCTTAGCGGGGGACTCTCCTACGAGCAGTACTTC. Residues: CASSFLSGGLSYEQYF.

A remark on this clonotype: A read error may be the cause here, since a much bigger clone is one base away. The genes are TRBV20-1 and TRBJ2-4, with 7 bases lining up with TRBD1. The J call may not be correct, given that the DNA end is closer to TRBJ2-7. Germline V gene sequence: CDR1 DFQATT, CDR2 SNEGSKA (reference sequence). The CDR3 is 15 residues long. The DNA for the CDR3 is TGCAGTGCTATCCCAGGGGGTCCACCTGCCTACGAGCAGTACTTC. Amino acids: CSAIPGGPPAYEQYF.

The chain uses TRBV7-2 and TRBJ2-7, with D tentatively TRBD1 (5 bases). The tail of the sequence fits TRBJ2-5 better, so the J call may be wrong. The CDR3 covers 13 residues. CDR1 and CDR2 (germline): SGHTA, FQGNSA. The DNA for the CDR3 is TGTGCCAGCAGCCCCCTGGGGCTGGAGACCCAGTACTTC. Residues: CASSPLGLETQYF.

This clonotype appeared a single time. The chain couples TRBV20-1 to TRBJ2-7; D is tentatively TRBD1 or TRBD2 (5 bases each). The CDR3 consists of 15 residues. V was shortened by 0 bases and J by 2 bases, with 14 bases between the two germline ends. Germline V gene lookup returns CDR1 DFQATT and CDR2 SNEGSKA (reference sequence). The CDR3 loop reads CSARDPGDDPYEQYF. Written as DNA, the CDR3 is TGCAGTGCTAGAGATCCCGGGGACGACCCCTACGAGCAGTACTTC.

The CDR3, as DNA: TGTGCCAGCAGCTTATACGCCCTGGCGAGGGGATACTACGAGCAGTACTTC. Translating gives CASSLYALARGYYEQYF. This sequence joins TRBV7-8 and TRBJ2-7, with D perhaps assigned TRBD1 or TRBD2 (5 bases each). The germline V gene encodes CDR1 SGHVS and CDR2 FQNEAQ. The CDR3 runs to 17 residues. V lost 2 bases and J lost 3, with 20 bases in between.

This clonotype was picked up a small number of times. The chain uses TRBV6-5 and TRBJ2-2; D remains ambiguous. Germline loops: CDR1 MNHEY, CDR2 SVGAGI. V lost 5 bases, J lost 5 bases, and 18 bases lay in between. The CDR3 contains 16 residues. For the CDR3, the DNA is TGTGCCAGCAGTCCCGGATACAGAGATTGGACCGGGGAGCTGTTTTTT. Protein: CASSPGYRDWTGELFF.

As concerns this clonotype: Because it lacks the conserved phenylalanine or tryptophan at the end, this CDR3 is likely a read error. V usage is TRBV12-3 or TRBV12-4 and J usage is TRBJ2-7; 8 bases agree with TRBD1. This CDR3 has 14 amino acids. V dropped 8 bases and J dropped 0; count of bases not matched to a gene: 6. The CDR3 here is CASGRTGSSYEQYS. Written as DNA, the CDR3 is TGTGCCAGCGGTAGGACAGGGAGCTCCTACGAGCAGTACTCC.

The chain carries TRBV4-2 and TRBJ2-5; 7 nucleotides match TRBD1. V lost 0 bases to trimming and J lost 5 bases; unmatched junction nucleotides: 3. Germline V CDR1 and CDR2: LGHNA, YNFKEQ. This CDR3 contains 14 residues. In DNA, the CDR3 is TGTGCCAGCAGCCAAGACCCACAGGGGGAGACCCAGTACTTC. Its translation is CASSQDPQGETQYF.

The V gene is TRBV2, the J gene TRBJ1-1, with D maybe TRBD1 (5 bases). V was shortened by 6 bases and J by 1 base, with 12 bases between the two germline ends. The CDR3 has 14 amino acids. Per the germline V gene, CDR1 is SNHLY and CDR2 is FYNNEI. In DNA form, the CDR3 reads TGTGCCAGCAGACCACAGGCCCCGAACACTGAAGCTTTCTTT. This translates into CASRPQAPNTEAFF.